The 9 T cell receptor beta chains below were found in one sample sequenced in a study of shared clonotypes between healthy human individuals. The method was immunoSEQ multiplex PCR; TCRdb's version includes in-frame clones alone and lacks a portion of them. The sample records nearly 1,000,000 clones, less than 85% being singletons. The sample was memory CD4+ T cells sorted from blood. Regarding subset: CD45RA-negative fraction. All receptors come from a man between 18 and 29 years old in good health.

The V call is TRBV19, the J call TRBJ1-2, with D possibly TRBD1 on 5 matching bases. Germline lookup yields CDR1 LNHDA and CDR2 SQIVND (reference sequence). CDR3 length: 16 residues. V lost 5 bases and J 6 bases, leaving 22 bases between the germline ends. The CDR3 DNA reads as TGTGCCAGTAGTTCCCAATCGACAGCACCTACGCATGGCTACACCTTC. Protein sequence: CASSSQSTAPTHGYTF.

The V and J genes are TRBV6-1 and TRBJ1-2; the D is unclear. Per germline, CDR1 MNHNS and CDR2 SASEGT. Trimming left V 7 bases short and J 6 bases short, with 18 bases between. The CDR3 loop spans 14 amino acids. The CDR3 DNA reads as TGTGCCAGCACTCCCTTGGTCGGGGTTAATGGCTACACCTTC. Protein sequence: CASTPLVGVNGYTF.

The rearrangement links TRBV5-1 to TRBJ2-7; 10 nucleotides line up with TRBD2. V was clipped by 0 bases and J by 2 bases; unmatched bases: 2. This CDR3 region has 15 residues. The germline CDR1 and CDR2 sequences are SGHRS and YFSETQ. CDR3 nucleotide sequence: TGCGCCAGCAGCTTGGTAACTAGCGGGGCCTACGAGCAGTACTTC. This gives the protein CASSLVTSGAYEQYF.

Comment on this clone: A read error may be the cause here, since a much bigger clone is one base away. The J gene is TRBJ2-2, the V gene TRBV4-1; 10 positions match TRBD2. The J segment lost 1 base and the V segment lost 1 base, leaving 0 bases of the junction unmatched. This CDR3 has 16 amino acids. Germline V gene sequence: CDR1 MGHRA, CDR2 YSYEKL. The CDR3 DNA is TGCGCCAGCAGCCAAGGGACTAGCGGGAACACCGGGGAGCTGTTTTTT. This gives the protein CASSQGTSGNTGELFF.

Regarding this clone: The sample carries other DNA sequences with the same CDR3. This chain links TRBV5-4 with TRBJ2-3, with 8 positions matching TRBD1. Per germline, CDR1 SGHNT and CDR2 YYREEE (reference sequence). The CDR3 is 15 residues long. Unmatched junction bases numbered 3, after V lost 3 bases and J lost 0 bases. The CDR3 DNA sequence: TGTGCCAGCAGCTCCGGGGACAGGAGCACAGATACGCAGTATTTT. Its translation: CASSSGDRSTDTQYF. The full variable domain, in which reference TRBV5-4 and TRBJ2-3 provide the parts outside the CDR3, is ETGVTQSPTHLIKTRGQQVTLRCSSQSGHNTVSWYQQALGQGPQFIFQYYREEENGRGNFPPRFSGLQFPNYSSELNVNALELDDSALYLCASSSGDRSTDTQYFGPGTRLTVL.

The chain carries TRBV2 and TRBJ1-6; D is uncertain. V was trimmed by 6 bases and J by 6 bases, leaving 12 bases between them. The CDR3 runs to 14 residues. Germline CDR1 and CDR2: SNHLY and FYNNEI. The CDR3 loop reads CASREGGRNSPLHF. The CDR3 region has the DNA TGTGCCAGCAGGGAGGGAGGGCGTAATTCACCCCTCCACTTT.

The chain uses TRBV7-8 and TRBJ1-4; 7 bases match TRBD1. V gave up 2 bases and J gave up 7 bases; unmatched junction bases: 13. The germline gives CDR1 SGHVS, CDR2 FQNEAQ. The CDR3 contains 17 residues. CDR3 in DNA: TGTGCCAGCAGCTTATCATCCACCAAAACAGGGGCTGAAAAACTGTTTTTT. Amino acids: CASSLSSTKTGAEKLFF.

The chain is built from TRBV9 and TRBJ1-1; the D is unclear. V was shortened by 4 bases and J by 0 bases, with 7 bases between the two germline ends. Per germline, CDR1 SGDLS and CDR2 YYNGEE. The CDR3 spans 13 residues. The CDR3 coding sequence is TGTGCCAGCAGCCCGACGATGAACACTGAAGCTTTCTTT. Its protein is CASSPTMNTEAFF. The full variable domain, with the rest looked up from reference TRBV9 and TRBJ1-1, is DSGVTQTPKHLITATGQRVTLRCSPRSGDLSVYWYQQSLDQGLQFLIQYYNGEERAKGNILERFSAQQFPDLHSELNLSSLELGDSALYFCASSPTMNTEAFFGQGTRLTVV.

This chain uses TRBV5-1 with TRBJ2-7; D gene ambiguous. This CDR3 contains 12 residues. The ends were cut back, 4 bases at V and 3 bases at J, with 8 bases in the middle. Germline lookup yields CDR1 SGHRS and CDR2 YFSETQ. CDR3 in DNA: TGCGCCAGCAGCGCCTCGCGCTACGAGCAGTACTTC. It codes for CASSASRYEQYF.